Sequencing of this T cell receptor beta chain was carried out in a study of somatic mutations in cytotoxic T cells in rheumatoid arthritis. Clones were read by immunoSEQ multiplex PCR, and TCRdb kept only the in-frame ones, dropping some. Counted here are approximately 19,000 clones, over 75% occurring once; the ten biggest clones make up about an eighth. The TCR sequence derives from an adult with rheumatoid arthritis. The sample consisted of CD8+ T cells sorted from blood.

CDR3 nucleotide sequence: TGTGCCAGCACCTCGGGCAGTAACTATGGCTACACCTTC. As protein: CASTSGSNYGYTF. The rearrangement uses TRBV28 and TRBJ1-2; D is uncertain. CDR1 is MDHEN and CDR2 is SYDVKM in the germline V gene. V lost 7 bases and J lost 1, with 10 bases in between. The CDR3 has 13 residues.